The text below deals with one T cell receptor beta chain. This entry belongs to a study of blood T cell repertoires in COVID-19. Across the study: Acute-phase and convalescent COVID-19 samples originated in the United States, Italy and Spain.

In the original processing: Using reference gene primer amplification, nucleated cell counts were estimated. Sequenced by immunoSEQ multiplex PCR; TCRdb stores in-frame clones only, minus some. Clonal size and the V and J genes are those of that table, whereas D and trimming came from the DNA. Found here are over 130,000 clones, roughly 84% of them singletons; the top ten hold 3% to 5%. The CDR3 spans 16 residues. The V segment lost 5 bases and the J segment 4 bases; nucleotides outside the gene matches: 13. In germline, CDR1 is SGHAT, CDR2 FQDESV (reference sequence). The sample consisted of peripheral blood. The chain is built from TRBV11-1 and TRBJ1-1; 7 positions agree with TRBD1. The clonotype originates from a woman in her sixties or seventies with acute or convalescent COVID-19. CDR3 sequence reads: CASSPRQGRGSTEAFF. The CDR3 DNA reads TGTGCCAGCAGCCCACGACAGGGAAGAGGTTCCACTGAAGCTTTCTTT.